This T cell receptor beta chain came from a study of CD8 T cells in Susac syndrome. Study-wide results and limits: As the study acknowledged, the number of individuals who were part of its TCR sequencing and HLA analysis was relatively small.

Points on this clonotype: Its cognate antigen is unknown.

Sequencing of TCR beta drew on CD8+ and CD4+ T cells from blood. Random hexamers were used to reverse transcribe the RNA input (about 0.5 to 1 ug). The amplification used immunoSEQ multiplex PCR on TCR beta CDR3; it spanned 54 Vbeta and 13 Jbeta. Via MiXCR, TCRdb re-called the immunoSEQ multiplex PCR reads, giving one row per CDR3 protein. Of 100,000 to 150,000 distinct CDR3 sequences listed, 85% to 95% were seen once; the top ten hold 0.25% to 0.35%. V gave up 4 bases and J gave up 1 base; unmatched junction bases: 5. Germline V gene sequence: CDR1 SGDLS, CDR2 YYNGEE. This CDR3 contains 16 residues. What was sequenced was CD8+ T cells from PBMCs. This chain joins TRBV9 and TRBJ2-3; 11 bases line up with TRBD2. The clonotype originates from a human donor with multiple sclerosis. The CDR3 reads CASSPKTSGGTDTQYF. CDR3 nucleotides: TGTGCCAGCAGCCCGAAGACTAGCGGGGGCACAGATACGCAGTATTTT.